This T cell receptor (beta chain) is from a study of technical replicates of blood from several donors. This clone was detected only once. The CDR3 extends over 15 amino acids. Germline V gene sequence: CDR1 GTSNPN, CDR2 SVGIG (reference sequence). V gave up 5 bases and J gave up 5 bases; unmatched junction bases: 8. TCRdb's table, derived via immunoSEQ multiplex PCR, lists solely in-frame clones and lacks some. The sample yields fewer than 90,000 clones, approximately 96% seen once. The sample consisted of T cells isolated from PBMCs. The sequence came from a human donor in good health. The V and J genes are TRBV30 and TRBJ1-6, with 8 bases that match TRBD1. CDR3 DNA sequence: TGTGCCTGGGCTCGATCGGACAGGGATAATTCACCCCTCCACTTT. It translates to CAWARSDRDNSPLHF.